The TCR beta chain described here comes from a study of blood T cell repertoires in COVID-19. Overall study: Both acute and convalescent COVID-19 samples were obtained from the United States, Italy and Spain.

This table comes from immunoSEQ multiplex PCR, and its TCRdb copy is limited to in-frame clones, with some not included. The sample has about 140,000 clones; around four fifths are singletons. The CDR3 covers 13 residues. Deletions cut 7 bases from V and 8 bases from J, with 17 bases between. Germline V gene data show CDR1 as ENHRY and CDR2 as SYGVKD. The receptor comes from a human donor in a cohort sampled during active COVID-19. The chain couples TRBV10-3 to TRBJ1-1; D uncertain. Sequencing used peripheral blood. CDR3 amino acids: CAIKSGGREEAFF. The DNA for the CDR3 is TGTGCCATCAAGTCCGGAGGGAGAGAAGAAGCTTTCTTT.